The clone carrying this TCR beta chain was found a few times. Antigen unknown. TCRdb reanalysed the reads using MiXCR and keeps one entry per CDR3 protein. Among around 550,000 distinct CDR3 sequences listed, about 26% were seen once. The sample comes from a study of T cell repertoires in cytomegalovirus infection. Looked up from germline, CDR1 is SGHTA and CDR2 is FQGNSA. V gave up 5 bases and J gave up 7 bases; unmatched junction bases: 6. This CDR3 comprises 15 residues. Study conclusions and caveats: Dominating the ex vivo response were TCR beta clonotypes that were CMV-specific and HLA-C-restricted.

The chain uses TRBV7-2 and TRBJ1-6, with 9 bases matching TRBD1. This TCR came from a human donor in good health (CMV status not recorded). Some clones in this sample may be carry-over from other donors' samples. Sequences were obtained from PBMCs. This CDR3 reads CASSQTGGRNSPLHF. For the CDR3, the DNA is TGTGCCAGCAGCCAGACAGGGGGTCGGAATTCACCCCTCCACTTT.